This T cell receptor beta chain stems from a study of blood T cell repertoires in COVID-19. The wider study: The United States, Italy and Spain were the sources of the acute and convalescent COVID-19 samples. Sources were T cells, B-cell-depleted T cells, or PBMCs; the material itself was cDNA or gDNA.

Original methodology: Nucleated cell number was recorded as an estimate derived from reference gene primer amplification. Sequenced by immunoSEQ multiplex PCR; TCRdb stores in-frame clones only, minus some. V, J and clone size are taken as reported in that table, and D and trimming were inferred from the DNA itself. Of more than 70,000 clones in the sample, 80% to 90% were seen once. CDR3 size: 12 residues. The germline V gene has CDR1 SQVTM and CDR2 ANQGSEA. Losses at the gene ends were 6 bases for V and 4 bases for J; bases not matched to a gene: 5. The sequence was collected from a man aged 45 to 65 with acute or convalescent COVID-19. The chain is built from TRBV29-1 and TRBJ1-1; 7 bases fit TRBD1. Sequencing was carried out using peripheral blood. CDR3 residues: CSVYRGGTEAFF. Here the CDR3 DNA reads TGCAGCGTCTACAGGGGAGGCACTGAAGCTTTCTTT.